This entry concerns a single T cell receptor beta chain. Source study methods: Quantification of nucleated cells was approximated via reference gene primer amplification. Clones were sequenced by immunoSEQ multiplex PCR, and TCRdb holds only the in-frame ones, with some missing. D and trimming come from the DNA, and the V and J calls and clone size come from that table. This table has about 250,000 clones, roughly 83% appearing once. These data belong to a study of blood T cell repertoires in COVID-19. The wider study: COVID-19 samples collected from the United States, Italy and Spain covered acute and convalescent phases.

The CDR3 covers 16 residues. The V and J ends lost 6 bases and 0 bases, in that order; junction bases with no gene match: 9. Germline lookup yields CDR1 SQVTM and CDR2 ANQGSEA. Sequenced material: peripheral blood. The TCR comes from an elderly woman with COVID-19, enrolled during active disease. The gene calls are TRBV29-1 and TRBJ1-1; 11 nucleotides agree with TRBD1. CDR3 bases: TGCAGCGTACAAACCGGGACAGGGGGAATGAACACTGAAGCTTTCTTT. Residues: CSVQTGTGGMNTEAFF.